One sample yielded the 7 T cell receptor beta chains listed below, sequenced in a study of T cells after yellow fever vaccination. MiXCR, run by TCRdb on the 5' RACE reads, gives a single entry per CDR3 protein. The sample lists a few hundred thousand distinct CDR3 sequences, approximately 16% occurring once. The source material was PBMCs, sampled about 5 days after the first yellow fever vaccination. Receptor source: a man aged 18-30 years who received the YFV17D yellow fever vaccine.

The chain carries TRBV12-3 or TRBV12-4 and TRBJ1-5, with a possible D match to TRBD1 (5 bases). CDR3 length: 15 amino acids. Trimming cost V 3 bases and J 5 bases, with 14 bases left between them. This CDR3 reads CASSLGPPGDQPQHF. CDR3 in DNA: TGTGCCAGCAGTTTGGGACCCCCCGGCGATCAGCCCCAGCATTTT.

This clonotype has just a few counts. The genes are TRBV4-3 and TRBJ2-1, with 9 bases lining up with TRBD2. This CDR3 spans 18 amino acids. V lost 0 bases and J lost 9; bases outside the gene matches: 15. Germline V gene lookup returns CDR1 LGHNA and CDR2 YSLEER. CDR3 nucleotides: TGCGCCAGCAGCCAAGATCTTGGCGGGGGGGCTCTTGGGGGTGAGCAGTTCTTC. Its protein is CASSQDLGGGALGGEQFF.

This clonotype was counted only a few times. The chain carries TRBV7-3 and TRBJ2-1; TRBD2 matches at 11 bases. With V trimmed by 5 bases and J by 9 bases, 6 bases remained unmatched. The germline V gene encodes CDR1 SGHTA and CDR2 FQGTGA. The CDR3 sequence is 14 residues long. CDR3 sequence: CASSAGTSGSEQFF. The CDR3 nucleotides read TGTGCCAGCAGCGCCGGGACTAGCGGTAGTGAGCAGTTCTTC.

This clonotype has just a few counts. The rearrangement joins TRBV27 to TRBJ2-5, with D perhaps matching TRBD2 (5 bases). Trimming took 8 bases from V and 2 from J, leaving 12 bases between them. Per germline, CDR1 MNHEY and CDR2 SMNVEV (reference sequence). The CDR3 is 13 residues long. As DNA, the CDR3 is TGTGCCAGCGGACCCGGGGAGCAAGAGACCCAGTACTTC. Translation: CASGPGEQETQYF.

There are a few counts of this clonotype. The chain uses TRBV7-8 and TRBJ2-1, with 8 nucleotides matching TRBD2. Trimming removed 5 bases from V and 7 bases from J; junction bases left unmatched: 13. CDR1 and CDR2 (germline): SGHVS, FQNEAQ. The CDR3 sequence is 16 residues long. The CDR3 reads CASSPFSPGGGNEQFF. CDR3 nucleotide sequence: TGTGCCAGCAGCCCGTTTTCCCCGGGGGGGGGAAATGAGCAGTTCTTC.

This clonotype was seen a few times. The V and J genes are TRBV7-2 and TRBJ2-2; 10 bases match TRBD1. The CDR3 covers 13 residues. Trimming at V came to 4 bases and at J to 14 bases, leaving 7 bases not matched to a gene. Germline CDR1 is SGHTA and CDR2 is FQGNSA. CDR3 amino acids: CASSSMGQGKLFF. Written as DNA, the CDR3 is TGTGCCAGCAGCTCAATGGGACAGGGGAAACTGTTTTTT.

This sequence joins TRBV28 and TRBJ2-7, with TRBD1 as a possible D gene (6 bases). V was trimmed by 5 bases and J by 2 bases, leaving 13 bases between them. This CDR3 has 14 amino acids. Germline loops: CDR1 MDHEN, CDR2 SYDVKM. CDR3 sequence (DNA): TGTGCCAGCAGTCCCTACAGGGCCACCTACGAGCAGTACGTC. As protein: CASSPYRATYEQYV.